This paragraph reports one T cell receptor beta chain. Clones were read by immunoSEQ multiplex PCR, and TCRdb kept only the in-frame ones, dropping some. The sample carries some 79,000 clones, 91% recorded once. J was trimmed by 3 bases and V by 8 bases; bases with no gene match: 6. The CDR3 loop spans 13 amino acids. In germline, CDR1 is MDHEN, CDR2 SYDVKM. This sample is drawn from a study of technical replicates of blood from several donors. The clonotype comes from a human donor in good health. Some clones in this sample may be carry-over from other donors' samples. The sample taken for sequencing was T cells isolated from PBMCs. J is TRBJ2-5 and V is TRBV28; 7 nucleotides align to TRBD1. The CDR3 region has the DNA TGTGCCAGCCTTGCAGGGGGAAAAGAGACCCAGTACTTC. Translating gives CASLAGGKETQYF. Supplemented by reference TRBV28 and TRBJ2-5, the full variable domain reads DVKVTQSSRYLVKRTGEKVFLECVQDMDHENMFWYRQDPGLGLRLIYFSYDVKMKEKGDIPEGYSVSREKKERFSLILESASTNQTSMYLCASLAGGKETQYFGPGTRLLVL.